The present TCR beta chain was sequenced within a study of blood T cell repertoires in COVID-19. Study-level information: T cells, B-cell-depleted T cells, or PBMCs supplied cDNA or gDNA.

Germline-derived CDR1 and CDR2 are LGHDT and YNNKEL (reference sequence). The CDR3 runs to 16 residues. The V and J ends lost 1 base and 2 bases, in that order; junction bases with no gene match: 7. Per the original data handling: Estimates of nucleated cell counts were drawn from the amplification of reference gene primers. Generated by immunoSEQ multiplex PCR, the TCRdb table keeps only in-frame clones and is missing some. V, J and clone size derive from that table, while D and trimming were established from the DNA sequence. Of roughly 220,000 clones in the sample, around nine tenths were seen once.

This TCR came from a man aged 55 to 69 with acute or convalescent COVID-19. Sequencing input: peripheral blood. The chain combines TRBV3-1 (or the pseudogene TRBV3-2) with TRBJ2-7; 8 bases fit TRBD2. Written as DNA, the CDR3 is TGTGCCAGCAGCCAAGGGATAGCGGGGCGCGCCTACGAGCAGTACTTC. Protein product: CASSQGIAGRAYEQYF.